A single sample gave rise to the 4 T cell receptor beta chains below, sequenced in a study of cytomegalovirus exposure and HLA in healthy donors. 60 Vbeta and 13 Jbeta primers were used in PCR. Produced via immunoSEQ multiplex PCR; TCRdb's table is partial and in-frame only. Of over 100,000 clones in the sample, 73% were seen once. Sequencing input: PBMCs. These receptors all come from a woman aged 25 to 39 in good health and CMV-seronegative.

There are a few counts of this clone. The CDR3 protein is CASSLARQSNTEAFF. CDR3 nucleotides: TGTGCCAGCAGCTTAGCGAGACAGTCGAACACTGAAGCTTTCTTT. V and J are TRBV7-9 and TRBJ1-1; the D gene is possibly TRBD1 (5 bases). CDR1 and CDR2 from the germline V gene are SEHNR and FQNEAQ (reference sequence). There are 15 residues in the CDR3. V gave up 0 bases and J gave up 1 base, with 9 bases separating them. The variable domain in full, with the rest retrieved from reference TRBV7-9 and TRBJ1-1, is DTGVSQNPRHKITKRGQNVTFRCDPISEHNRLYWYRQTLGQGPEFLTYFQNEAQLEKSRLLSDRFSAERPKGSFSTLEIQRTEQGDSAMYLCASSLARQSNTEAFFGQGTRLTVV.

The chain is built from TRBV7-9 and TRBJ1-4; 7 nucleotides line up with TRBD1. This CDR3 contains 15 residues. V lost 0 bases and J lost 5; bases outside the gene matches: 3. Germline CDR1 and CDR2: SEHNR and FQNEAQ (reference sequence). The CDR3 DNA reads TGTGCCAGCAGCTTAGCGGGCAGGGGGAATGAAAAACTGTTTTTT. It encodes CASSLAGRGNEKLFF.

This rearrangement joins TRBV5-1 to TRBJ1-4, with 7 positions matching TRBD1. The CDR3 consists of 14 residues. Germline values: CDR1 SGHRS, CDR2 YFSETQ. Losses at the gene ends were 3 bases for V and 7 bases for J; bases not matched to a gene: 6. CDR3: CASSSGQTPEKLFF. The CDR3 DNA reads TGCGCCAGCAGCTCGGGACAGACCCCTGAAAAACTGTTTTTT.

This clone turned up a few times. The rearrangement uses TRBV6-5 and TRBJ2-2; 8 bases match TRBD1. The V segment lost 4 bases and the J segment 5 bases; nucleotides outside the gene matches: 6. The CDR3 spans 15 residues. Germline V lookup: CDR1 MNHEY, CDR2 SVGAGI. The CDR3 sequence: CASSSGQDWTGELFF. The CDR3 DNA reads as TGTGCCAGCAGTTCGGGACAGGATTGGACCGGGGAGCTGTTTTTT.